The clone carrying this T cell receptor beta chain was picked up one time. Trimming at V came to 4 bases and at J to 6 bases, leaving 14 bases not matched to a gene. CDR3 length: 17 amino acids. Germline V gene sequence: CDR1 SGHRS, CDR2 YFSETQ. These data come from a study of blood T cell repertoires in COVID-19. Study in general: Sources were T cells, B-cell-depleted T cells, or PBMCs; the material itself was cDNA or gDNA.

The authors' processing: Amplification from reference gene primers served as the basis for estimated nucleated cell counts. Data came from immunoSEQ multiplex PCR; TCRdb stores just in-frame clones and leaves some out. V, J and clone size are taken as reported in that table, and D and trimming were inferred from the DNA itself. The sample includes around 340,000 clones, approximately 89% of them seen just once. Those enrolled in Seattle joined during active infection and were followed longitudinally afterward. The source material was peripheral blood. The TCR was taken from a woman in her sixties with COVID-19, enrolled during active disease. The J gene is TRBJ2-3, the V gene TRBV5-1, with 10 positions matching TRBD1. The CDR3 DNA is TGCGCCAGCAGCCAAGAGGGACAGGGGAGACAAACGGATACGCAGTATTTT. It is translated as CASSQEGQGRQTDTQYF.